These 28 T cell receptor beta chains came from one sample sequenced in a study of shared clonotypes between healthy human individuals. Profiled with immunoSEQ multiplex PCR; TCRdb holds only in-frame clones, not every one. The sample gives some 2,500,000 clones, 93% of which show up once; around 0.4% is in the top ten. Sample: naive CD4+ T cells from PBMCs. Regarding subset: CD45RA+ positively selected. The receptors come from a man between 18 and 29 years old in good health. Some clones in this sample may be carry-over from other donors' samples.

The chain employs TRBV5-5 and TRBJ2-1; tentative D call: TRBD1 (6 bases). This CDR3 contains 16 residues. CDR1 is SGHKS, CDR2 YYEKEE, per germline (reference sequence). The V end lost 0 bases, the J end lost 0 bases, and 10 bases lay between the germline ends. The CDR3 reads CASSLATGGSYNEQFF. Here the CDR3 DNA reads TGTGCCAGCAGCTTGGCGACAGGTGGCTCCTACAATGAGCAGTTCTTC. Supplemented by reference TRBV5-5 and TRBJ2-1, the full variable domain reads DAGVTQSPTHLIKTRGQQVTLRCSPISGHKSVSWYQQVLGQGPQFIFQYYEKEERGRGNFPDRFSARQFPNYSSELNVNALLLGDSALYLCASSLATGGSYNEQFFGPGTRLTVL.

The V and J genes are TRBV13 and TRBJ1-1; tentatively, D is TRBD1 (5 bases). V was cut by 6 bases and J by 4 bases, with 9 bases left in between. Looked up from germline, CDR1 is PRHDT and CDR2 is FYEKMQ (reference sequence). CDR3 size: 12 residues. The chain's CDR3 is CASRGGGTEAFF. CDR3 sequence (DNA): TGTGCCAGCAGGGGTGGGGGCACTGAAGCTTTCTTT.

The CDR3: CASSLGTRQVEQYF. The CDR3 bases are TGTGCCAGCAGCCTTGGGACCCGGCAGGTCGAGCAGTACTTC. The genes are TRBV4-2 and TRBJ2-7; tentatively, D is TRBD1 or TRBD2 (5 bases each). CDR3 length: 14 amino acids. The germline V gene has CDR1 LGHNA and CDR2 YNFKEQ. Trimming shortened V by 4 bases and J by 6 bases, and 16 bases separated the two germline ends.

As regards this clone: This specimen includes other DNA sequences encoding the same CDR3. This chain links TRBV7-2 with TRBJ1-5, with a tentative D call TRBD1 (6 bases). Germline V gives CDR1 SGHTA, CDR2 FQGNSA. With 3 bases removed from V and 7 bases from J, the gap between germline ends came to 13 bases. The CDR3 length is 14 residues. CDR3 loop: CASSLSQGGQPQHF. The CDR3 coding sequence is TGTGCCAGCAGCTTGTCACAGGGAGGACAGCCCCAGCATTTT.

The V call is TRBV9, the J call TRBJ2-1; weak D call: TRBD2 (6 bases). V shed 0 bases and J shed 9 bases, with 10 bases lying between them. The CDR3 covers 13 residues. The V gene's germline CDR1 is SGDLS and CDR2 YYNGEE. CDR3 protein: CASSVVGLSEQFF. DNA for the CDR3: TGTGCCAGCAGCGTAGTGGGACTCAGTGAGCAGTTCTTC.

This chain connects TRBV30 to TRBJ1-4; D call uncertain. This CDR3 is 14 amino acids long. V was shortened by 2 bases and J by 0 bases, with 7 bases between the two germline ends. Germline V CDR1 and CDR2: GTSNPN, SVGIG (reference sequence). The CDR3 loop is CAWSYTTTNEKLFF. The CDR3 DNA sequence: TGTGCCTGGAGTTACACGACAACTAATGAAAAACTGTTTTTT. The full variable domain, its missing parts supplied by reference TRBV30 and TRBJ1-4, is SQTIHQWPATLVQPVGSPLSLECTVEGTSNPNLYWYRQAAGRGLQLLFYSVGIGQISSEVPQNLSASRPQDRQFILSSKKLLLSDSGFYLCAWSYTTTNEKLFFGSGTQLSVL.

The V and J genes are TRBV20-1 and TRBJ2-1, with D unclear. Germline V gene data show CDR1 as DFQATT and CDR2 as SNEGSKA (reference sequence). This CDR3 spans 11 amino acids. Between the trimmed V and J ends, which lost 3 bases and 6 bases, there was a span of 6 bases. The CDR3: CSASRSNEQFF. The CDR3 region has the DNA TGCAGTGCTAGTAGATCCAATGAGCAGTTCTTC.

The CDR3 region is CASSYATGLMNTEAFF. The CDR3 region has the DNA TGTGCCAGCAGTTACGCGACAGGGCTCATGAACACTGAAGCTTTCTTT. The V call is TRBV6-5, the J call TRBJ1-1, with 7 bases matching TRBD1. The CDR3 is 16 amino acids. The V gene end was trimmed by 2 bases and the J gene end by 0 bases; junction bases not matched to a gene: 6. Germline V lookup: CDR1 MNHEY, CDR2 SVGAGI.

This clone has a single count. The chain is built from TRBV4-3 and TRBJ2-7; D is perhaps TRBD1 (5 bases). The CDR3 is 17 amino acids. Germline V gene lookup returns CDR1 LGHNA and CDR2 YSLEER. Trimming took 0 bases from V and 5 from J, leaving 20 bases between them. The DNA for the CDR3 is TGCGCCAGCAGCCAAGATAGGATCCAGGGATGCGGCCACGAGCAGTACTTC. It specifies CASSQDRIQGCGHEQYF.

The chain couples TRBV18 to TRBJ2-1, with D possibly being TRBD1 (5 bases). V was clipped by 0 bases and J by 6 bases, with 15 bases between them. Per germline, CDR1 KGHSH and CDR2 LQKENI. This CDR3 is built from 16 residues. CDR3 nucleotides: TGTGCCAGCTCACCACCCGCAGGGATTGTTGGCAATGAGCAGTTCTTC. Translating gives CASSPPAGIVGNEQFF.

A word on this clone: Sequence at one end of the junction differs from germline and may be a read error. The V call is TRBV5-4, the J call TRBJ2-5, with D possibly matching TRBD2 (6 bases). The tail of the sequence fits TRBJ2-7 better, so the J call may be wrong. The germline CDR1 and CDR2 sequences are SGHNT and YYREEE (reference sequence). CDR3 length: 14 residues. The CDR3 coding sequence is TGTGCCAGCAGCCTACCGGGGGTCTCCGACGAGCAGTACTTC. It is translated as CASSLPGVSDEQYF.

The CDR3 DNA follows: TGTGCCAGCAGCTTAGGTTCGACAGTCTCCTACGAGCAGTACTTC. Translated, it gives CASSLGSTVSYEQYF. The V call is TRBV7-2, the J call TRBJ2-7; possibly TRBD1 for D (5 bases). The V and J ends lost 1 base and 0 bases respectively, with 10 bases between them. Germline V gene lookup returns CDR1 SGHTA and CDR2 FQGNSA. There are 15 residues in the CDR3.

The chain couples TRBV5-1 to TRBJ2-7; 12 bases map to TRBD2. CDR1 and CDR2 (germline): SGHRS, YFSETQ. The CDR3 runs to 15 residues. Germline trimming cut 4 bases from V and 2 bases from J; bases unmatched to any gene: 4. The CDR3 protein is CASSQLAGGTYEQYF. CDR3 DNA sequence: TGCGCCAGCAGCCAACTAGCGGGAGGAACCTACGAGCAGTACTTC. Together with reference TRBV5-1 and TRBJ2-7, the CDR3 gives the full variable domain: KAGVTQTPRYLIKTRGQQVTLSCSPISGHRSVSWYQQTPGQGLQFLFEYFSETQRNKGNFPGRFSGRQFSNSRSEMNVSTLELGDSALYLCASSQLAGGTYEQYFGPGTRLTVT.

This chain joins TRBV28 and TRBJ2-7; 9 bases match TRBD1. The CDR3 has 15 residues. Germline V gene data show CDR1 as MDHEN and CDR2 as SYDVKM. The V gene end was trimmed by 8 bases and the J gene end by 4 bases; junction bases not matched to a gene: 12. The CDR3 spells CASRGPGQGFYEQYF. The CDR3 DNA sequence: TGTGCCAGCCGAGGGCCGGGACAGGGTTTTTACGAGCAGTACTTC.

The rearrangement links TRBV28 to TRBJ2-5, with D unclear. The CDR3 length is 15 residues. Per the germline V gene, CDR1 is MDHEN and CDR2 is SYDVKM. Between the trimmed V and J ends, which lost 5 bases and 5 bases, there was a span of 18 bases. CDR3 protein: CASSPPRLRLETQYF. The CDR3 DNA reads as TGTGCCAGCAGTCCACCACGTCTCCGATTGGAGACCCAGTACTTC.

The chain recombines TRBV6-6 with TRBJ2-7; 9 bases align to TRBD2. This CDR3 region has 15 residues. The ends lost 2 bases at V and 3 bases at J; junction bases unmatched: 5. CDR1 MNHNY and CDR2 SVGAGI come from the germline V gene (reference sequence). CDR3 sequence reads: CASSYRVAGDYEQYF. CDR3 in DNA: TGTGCCAGCAGTTACCGGGTAGCGGGAGACTACGAGCAGTACTTC.

The chain carries TRBV19 and TRBJ1-2, with D unresolved. Germline loops: CDR1 LNHDA, CDR2 SQIVND (reference sequence). The ends were cut back, 3 bases at V and 3 bases at J, with 5 bases in the middle. CDR3 length equals 12 residues. The CDR3 DNA reads TGTGCCAGTAGTATCCGTTACTATGGCTACACCTTC. It translates to CASSIRYYGYTF.

The chain joins TRBV28 to TRBJ1-2, with 7 bases identical to TRBD1. This CDR3 spans 14 amino acids. Germline V lookup: CDR1 MDHEN, CDR2 SYDVKM. V trimming: 5 bases; J trimming: 4 bases; junction bases outside the gene matches: 7. CDR3 in amino acids: CASSTGVWVYGYTF. In DNA, the CDR3 is TGTGCCAGCAGTACAGGGGTATGGGTCTATGGCTACACCTTC.

The gene calls are TRBV4-3 and TRBJ1-6; D possibly corresponds to TRBD1 (5 bases). Germline lookup yields CDR1 LGHNA and CDR2 YSLEER. V was clipped by 1 base and J by 4 bases, with 14 bases between them. This CDR3 spans 17 amino acids. The CDR3 DNA reads TGCGCCAGCAGCCAAGCGGTCGGGACCGTGTATAATTCACCCCTCCACTTT. It translates to CASSQAVGTVYNSPLHF.

J is TRBJ2-2 and V is TRBV28; 7 nucleotides agree with TRBD1. The ends lost 5 bases at V and 6 bases at J; junction bases unmatched: 3. The CDR3 has 13 amino acids. Germline assignment: CDR1 MDHEN and CDR2 SYDVKM. Here the CDR3 reads CASSLTGPGELFF. Here the CDR3 DNA reads TGTGCCAGCAGTCTGACAGGGCCCGGGGAGCTGTTTTTT.

The chain carries TRBV11-3 and TRBJ2-3; D could derive from TRBD1 or TRBD2 (5 bases each). The CDR3 is 17 residues long. V was shortened by 1 base and J by 1 base, with 15 bases between the two germline ends. Germline V gene data show CDR1 as SGHNT and CDR2 as YENEEA. As DNA, the CDR3 is TGTGCCAGCAGCTTAGGAGTGGAGGTGGGGGGCACAGATACGCAGTATTTT. Translated: CASSLGVEVGGTDTQYF.

The gene calls are TRBV2 and TRBJ1-3, with D possibly matching TRBD1 (5 bases). The CDR3 sequence is 13 residues long. Germline V gene data show CDR1 as SNHLY and CDR2 as FYNNEI. The V end was cut by 6 bases, the J end by 4 bases, with 10 bases between. CDR3 in amino acids: CASRWDGGNTIYF. CDR3 nucleotide sequence: TGTGCCAGCAGGTGGGACGGAGGAAACACCATATATTTT.

This chain joins TRBV2 and TRBJ1-3, with 8 bases lining up with TRBD1. Germline V gene data show CDR1 as SNHLY and CDR2 as FYNNEI. The trim removed 3 bases at V and 8 bases at J, leaving 3 bases unmatched. This CDR3 has 13 residues. CDR3 DNA sequence: TGTGCCAGCAGTGATCGACAGGGGCACACCATATATTTT. Translating it yields CASSDRQGHTIYF.

The V gene is TRBV25-1, the J gene TRBJ2-2, with D possibly being TRBD1 or TRBD2 (5 bases each). The germline V gene encodes CDR1 MGHDK and CDR2 SYGVNS. The CDR3 sequence is 15 residues long. The V gene lost 6 bases and the J gene lost 3 bases, with 14 bases spanning the gap. The DNA of the CDR3 is TGTGCCAGCAGCAAACGAGGGGCGGACACCGGGGAGCTGTTTTTT. The encoded protein is CASSKRGADTGELFF.

As for this clone: The same CDR3 arises from other DNA sequences in this sample as well. CDR3 protein: CASSLEGLDEQFF. CDR3 DNA: TGTGCCAGCAGCTTAGAGGGGTTGGATGAGCAGTTCTTC. The chain has TRBV7-2 and TRBJ2-1; tentative D call: TRBD1 (5 bases). CDR3 size: 13 residues. Trimming removed 1 base at V and 8 bases at J, with 9 bases between. CDR1 is SGHTA, CDR2 FQGNSA, per germline.

This clone was seen just once. The chain is built from TRBV9 and TRBJ2-7, with 10 bases identical to TRBD1. The V gene's germline CDR1 is SGDLS and CDR2 YYNGEE. The ends lost 3 bases at V and 7 bases at J; junction bases unmatched: 4. This CDR3 contains 13 residues. CDR3 coding DNA: TGTGCCAGCAGCGGACAGGGGGCTTTGGAGCAGTACTTC. Translation gives CASSGQGALEQYF.

The J gene is TRBJ2-1, the V gene TRBV7-6; 7 bases fit TRBD2. The CDR3 sequence is 15 residues long. Germline lookup yields CDR1 SGHVS and CDR2 FNYEAQ. V shed 2 bases, J shed 5 bases, and the junction held 6 bases outside the gene matches. The CDR3: CASSLYAGVDNEQFF. The CDR3, as DNA: TGTGCCAGCAGCTTATACGCGGGAGTAGACAATGAGCAGTTCTTC.

Turning to this clone: Additional DNA sequences in this sample encode the identical CDR3. This chain connects TRBV5-6 to TRBJ1-2, with D unresolved. The CDR3 consists of 12 residues. Germline-derived CDR1 and CDR2 are SGHDT and YYEEEE. Deletions cut 2 bases from V and 4 bases from J, with 6 bases between. The CDR3 protein is CASSLPSYGYTF. CDR3 DNA: TGTGCCAGCAGCTTACCCTCCTATGGCTACACCTTC.